This T cell receptor (beta chain) was sequenced for a study of blood T cell repertoires in COVID-19 (dated by TCRdb to 2020 to 2021). Concerning the study at large: The collaborator samples originated in the United States, Italy and Spain and spanned the acute and convalescent phases of COVID-19. The prospective study material was composed of cDNA or gDNA derived from T cells, B-cell-depleted T cells, or PBMCs. Deeply sampled blood TCRbeta repertoires from subjects exposed to, actively infected with, or recovered from COVID-19 were included in the dataset. The repertoires were released in a freely available public database meant as a resource for research on the immune response to SARS-CoV-2. The samples were drawn from two sources: the first 160 participants of the ongoing ImmuneRACE study, and over 1,000 subjects contributed by 6 global collaborators. Nearly every sample came with metadata listing a de-identified subject ID, COVID-19 status, age in years and sex. Where available, HLA class I and class II types were taken from metadata supplied by the sample provider and were not determined by assay-based typing.

The immunoSEQ Assay, a bias-controlled multiplex PCR, was used to amplify TCRbeta CDR3 regions from genomic DNA. As for the authors' bioinformatics: Nucleated cell counts per sample were estimated from amplification of reference gene primers within the assay. To quantify the absolute abundance of each unique TCRbeta CDR3 rearrangement, sequence reads were collapsed and filtered. For each sample, productive Simpson clonality was calculated by taking the square root of Simpson's diversity index across productive rearrangements. In its TCRdb copy, this immuneACCESS table keeps in-frame sequences only and misses some clones. Where compared with another copy, unresolved V genes explain less than half of these, and the others have no known cause. The D gene and trimming were derived from the DNA, and the V and J assignments and clone size from that table. This sample holds more than 400,000 clones; about nine tenths were observed only once. Of the sample, roughly 0.7% is held by the ten largest clones.

In the prospective study, participants were roughly 18 to 89 years old, resided in around 25 geographic areas of the United States, and were enrolled through a virtual design. To assign participants to cohorts, the prospective study relied on clinical history that participants themselves reported in a screening survey and a study questionnaire. Recovered participants in ImmuneRACE Cohort 3 were defined as having two consecutive negative NP/OP PCR tests, clearance from a healthcare professional, or resolution of symptoms. In the prospective study, mobile phlebotomists collected whole blood, serum and a nasopharyngeal or oropharyngeal swab from each participant. Over a 2-month period, participants in the prospective study had the option of providing additional blood draws and questionnaires. Prospective study blood samples were shipped either frozen or at room temperature before DNA extraction. Overall results and qualifications from the work: Clinical and demographic metadata were provided uncurated, with the amount varying by source and participant.

The trim is 0 bases for V and 5 bases for J, with a gap of 9 bases between the germline ends. The germline V gene specifies SGHRS as CDR1 and YFSETQ as CDR2. The CDR3 holds 14 amino acids from the cysteine to the phenylalanine. Kept here is only the CDR3 DNA, which spans 42 bases and is read in frame from base 1. Details on this clone: What antigen it recognizes has not been identified. Base qualities are not recorded, but no much larger clone differs from it by a single base.

This TCR derives from a woman aged 18-35 years who had recovered from COVID-19. Sequencing was carried out using PBMCs or T cells enriched from blood (not recorded which). This chain is built from TRBV5-1 and TRBJ2-1; matching of 6 bases hints at TRBD1 as the D gene. The CDR3 sequence is CASSLVPGDNEQFF. The DNA is as follows: TGCGCCAGCAGCTTGGTCCCAGGGGACAATGAGCAGTTCTTC.